The subject of this entry is one T cell receptor beta chain. What it binds is unknown. A read error may be the cause here, since a much bigger clone is one base away. Prepared TCR beta cDNA libraries contained unique molecular identifiers. TCRdb reprocessed the PCR reads with MiXCR, giving one entry per CDR3 protein. The sample shows around 190,000 distinct CDR3 sequences, 29% of them seen only once. This sample was taken from a study of post-analysis software for immune sequencing data. Background on the study: The patients showed relapsing-remitting, secondary progressive and progressive-relapsing multiple sclerosis courses.

Overall study findings and caveats: Samples from a shared batch, those prepared together, strongly co-clustered by F measure. There were a handful of TRBV segments more frequent in patients than controls, and TRBV5-6, TRBV5-1 and TRBV20-1 were among them. There was significantly lower normalized Chao1 diversity in multiple sclerosis patients than in controls.

CDR3 length equals 12 residues. Material for sequencing was blood. V gene TRBV12-3 or TRBV12-4 combines with J gene TRBJ1-1; no firm D call. The sequence derives from a girl aged 2-17 years with multiple sclerosis. Written as DNA, the CDR3 is TGTGCCGGCAGCCCGATCAACACTGAAGCTTTCTTT. Its protein is CAGSPINTEAFF.